The 27 T cell receptor beta chains below were found in one sample sequenced in a study of blood T cell repertoires in COVID-19. Sequenced by immunoSEQ multiplex PCR; TCRdb stores in-frame clones only, minus some. There are over 250,000 clones in the sample; roughly 90% occur only once, and 2.6% lies in the top ten. Sequenced material: PBMCs or T cells enriched from blood (not recorded which). These receptors were taken from a man aged 60-69 years who had recovered from COVID-19.

This clone came up a few times. Here the CDR3 reads CASSYSRTSGTYEQYF. CDR3 coding DNA: TGTGCCAGCAGTTACTCTCGGACTAGCGGAACCTACGAGCAGTACTTC. V usage is TRBV6-2 or TRBV6-3 and J usage is TRBJ2-7, with 10 bases that match TRBD2. V shed 0 bases and J 2 bases; nucleotides not matched to a gene: 4. CDR3 size: 16 residues. CDR1 and CDR2 (germline): MNHEY, SVGEGT.

The rearrangement links TRBV2 to TRBJ1-5, with D unresolved. This CDR3 region has 14 residues. Germline values: CDR1 SNHLY, CDR2 FYNNEI. Trimming removed 2 bases at V and 5 bases at J, with 10 bases between. The CDR3 nucleotides are TGTGCCAGCAGTGAATCGGGAGGATATCAGCCCCAGCATTTT. As protein: CASSESGGYQPQHF.

The chain combines TRBV5-5 with TRBJ1-5; unclear D gene. Germline values: CDR1 SGHKS, CDR2 YYEKEE (reference sequence). V was shortened by 1 base and J by 0 bases, with 8 bases between the two germline ends. CDR3 size: 15 residues. CDR3 DNA sequence: TGTGCCAGCAGCTTGTACGGAGTTAGCAATCAGCCCCAGCATTTT. This sequence encodes CASSLYGVSNQPQHF.

This clone turned up a few times. The chain is built from TRBV5-6 and TRBJ1-5, with 7 bases aligning to TRBD1. The CDR3 length is 14 residues. J was trimmed by 5 bases and V by 4 bases; bases with no gene match: 6. CDR1 and CDR2 (germline): SGHDT, YYEEEE. As DNA, the CDR3 is TGTGCCAGCAGCCTTCGGACAGGACATCAGCCCCAGCATTTT. Translating it yields CASSLRTGHQPQHF.

The sample holds a few counts of this clone. V and J are TRBV30 and TRBJ1-3, with 9 bases identical to TRBD1. The CDR3 covers 15 residues. Per the germline V gene, CDR1 is GTSNPN and CDR2 is SVGIG (reference sequence). After removal of 3 bases from V and 2 bases from J, the junction contained 5 bases not matched to a gene. The CDR3 DNA sequence: TGTGCCTGGAGCGGTGGACAGGGGACTGGAAACACCATATATTTT. Encoded protein: CAWSGGQGTGNTIYF.

CDR3 bases: TGTGCCAGCTCACCACAGACAGGGCCCGGAAACACCATATATTTT. Translating it yields CASSPQTGPGNTIYF. The chain combines TRBV18 with TRBJ1-3; 7 nucleotides agree with TRBD1. The CDR3 is made up of 15 amino acids. The germline V gene has CDR1 KGHSH and CDR2 LQKENI. V lost 1 base to trimming and J lost 4 bases; unmatched junction nucleotides: 4.

This clone was recorded once. The rearrangement links TRBV7-9 to TRBJ1-2; 7 bases agree with TRBD1. This CDR3 has 18 residues. With 3 bases clipped from V and 4 bases from J, the junction kept 17 bases outside the gene matches. The germline V gene has CDR1 SEHNR and CDR2 FQNEAQ (reference sequence). The CDR3: CASSFDGRLRQGGYGYTF. In DNA, the CDR3 is TGTGCCAGCAGCTTCGATGGACGCCTCAGACAGGGCGGCTATGGCTACACCTTC. Combining the CDR3 with reference TRBV7-9 and TRBJ1-2 gives the whole variable domain DTGVSQNPRHKITKRGQNVTFRCDPISEHNRLYWYRQTLGQGPEFLTYFQNEAQLEKSRLLSDRFSAERPKGSFSTLEIQRTEQGDSAMYLCASSFDGRLRQGGYGYTFGSGTRLTVV.

The chain links TRBV10-2 to TRBJ2-7; 16 bases align to TRBD2. CDR3 length: 16 amino acids. The V gene's germline CDR1 is WSHSY and CDR2 SAAADI. V trimming: 5 bases; J trimming: 2 bases; junction bases outside the gene matches: 3. Here the CDR3 reads CASSRGTSGRAYEQYF. In nucleotides, the CDR3 is TGCGCCAGCAGTAGAGGGACTAGCGGGAGGGCCTACGAGCAGTACTTC.

This rearrangement joins TRBV12-3 or TRBV12-4 to TRBJ1-2; D may be TRBD1 (6 bases). V was trimmed by 7 bases and J by 4 bases, leaving 10 bases between them. The CDR3 covers 12 residues. CDR3 residues: CASNTGSYGYTF. CDR3 coding DNA: TGTGCCAGCAACACAGGGAGCTATGGCTACACCTTC.

The chain is built from TRBV21-1 and TRBJ1-4; TRBD1 is the table's D call and was not checked against the DNA. TRBV21-1 corresponds to a pseudogene. The CDR3 totals 13 residues. Here the CDR3 reads CASIGQGEEKLFF. CDR3 nucleotides: TGTGCCAGCATCGGACAGGGTGAAGAAAAACTGTTTTTT.

The genes are TRBV7-3 and TRBJ2-3; 8 bases map to TRBD2. Germline V gene data show CDR1 as SGHTA and CDR2 as FQGTGA. J gave up 0 bases and V 4 bases, and 3 bases lay outside the gene matches. The CDR3 is made up of 15 amino acids. The DNA of the CDR3 is TGTGCCAGCAGCTCGAGCGGGGGAAGCACAGATACGCAGTATTTT. Translation gives CASSSSGGSTDTQYF.

This chain links TRBV3-1 (or the pseudogene TRBV3-2) with TRBJ1-3; no reliable D call. There are 14 residues in the CDR3. Germline V gives CDR1 LGHDT, CDR2 YNNKEL (reference sequence). Trimming left V 4 bases short and J 1 base short, with 8 bases between. DNA of the CDR3: TGTGCCAGCAGCCCTCGGGAATCTGGAAACACCATATATTTT. This sequence encodes CASSPRESGNTIYF.

The V and J genes are TRBV5-1 and TRBJ1-1; 8 bases agree with TRBD1. V lost 8 bases, J lost 3 bases, and 6 bases stayed unmatched. The CDR3 is made up of 13 amino acids. Germline-derived CDR1 and CDR2 are SGHRS and YFSETQ. CDR3 in amino acids: CASRQGLHTEAFF. For the CDR3, the DNA is TGCGCCAGTAGACAGGGGTTACACACTGAAGCTTTCTTT.

The V gene is TRBV9, the J gene TRBJ2-3; 8 nucleotides match TRBD2. The V gene end was trimmed by 3 bases and the J gene end by 2 bases; junction bases not matched to a gene: 2. Germline values: CDR1 SGDLS, CDR2 YYNGEE. The CDR3 is 14 residues long. The CDR3 here is CASSGGLATDTQYF. CDR3 DNA sequence: TGTGCCAGCAGCGGCGGACTAGCCACAGATACGCAGTATTTT.

The rearrangement joins TRBV7-6 to TRBJ2-3; tentatively, D is TRBD2 (6 bases). Germline assignment: CDR1 SGHVS and CDR2 FNYEAQ. Deletions cut 1 base from V and 0 bases from J, with 8 bases between. The CDR3 loop spans 15 amino acids. The CDR3 DNA sequence: TGTGCCAGCAGCTTAGTTAGCGGAAGCACAGATACGCAGTATTTT. This sequence encodes CASSLVSGSTDTQYF.

The chain is built from TRBV27 and TRBJ2-3, with 7 bases aligning to TRBD1. This CDR3 region has 15 residues. J gave up 2 bases and V 7 bases, and 9 bases lay outside the gene matches. The germline V gene has CDR1 MNHEY and CDR2 SMNVEV (reference sequence). The CDR3 nucleotides are TGTGCCAGCACGATGACAGGGCTTAACACAGATACGCAGTATTTT. It specifies CASTMTGLNTDTQYF.

The chain combines TRBV2 with TRBJ2-1, with D unclear. The CDR3 is made up of 13 amino acids. V lost 4 bases to trimming and J lost 1 base, with 5 bases between them. Germline V lookup: CDR1 SNHLY, CDR2 FYNNEI. CDR3 protein: CASSVLSYNEQFF. DNA for the CDR3: TGTGCCAGCAGTGTTCTGTCCTACAATGAGCAGTTCTTC.

The J gene is TRBJ1-5, the V gene TRBV7-2; 9 bases agree with TRBD1. There are 16 residues in the CDR3. V lost 5 bases and J lost 3; bases outside the gene matches: 8. Germline CDR1 SGHTA, CDR2 FQGNSA. Here the CDR3 DNA reads TGTGCCAGCAGCCCCTCCGGGACAGGGAACAATCAGCCCCAGCATTTT. Translation: CASSPSGTGNNQPQHF.

The J gene is TRBJ1-2, the V gene TRBV5-1; D is possibly TRBD1 (6 bases). Trimming took off 4 bases at V and 0 bases at J, with 16 bases between the two ends. The CDR3 covers 16 residues. Germline CDR1 SGHRS, CDR2 YFSETQ. CDR3 residues: CASSPKLGQTNYGYTF. The DNA for the CDR3 is TGCGCCAGCAGCCCTAAATTAGGACAGACTAACTATGGCTACACCTTC.

The chain recombines TRBV24-1 with TRBJ1-6, with 8 positions matching TRBD1. The CDR3 loop spans 14 amino acids. J was trimmed by 7 bases and V by 5 bases; bases with no gene match: 3. Germline CDR1 reads KGHDR; CDR2 reads SFDVKD. The CDR3 spells CATSADRVNSPLHF. Here the CDR3 DNA reads TGTGCCACCAGTGCGGACAGGGTCAATTCACCCCTCCACTTT.

The chain carries TRBV5-4 and TRBJ2-3; 11 bases align to TRBD2. V lost 1 base, J lost 0 bases, and 1 base stayed unmatched. CDR3 length equals 16 residues. Germline V gives CDR1 SGHNT, CDR2 YYREEE (reference sequence). CDR3 sequence reads: CASSLRLAGSTDTQYF. In nucleotides, the CDR3 is TGTGCCAGCAGCTTGCGACTAGCGGGGAGCACAGATACGCAGTATTTT.

The chain carries TRBV7-9 and TRBJ1-1; D not certain. Trimming shortened V by 1 base and J by 3 bases, and 6 bases separated the two germline ends. CDR1 and CDR2 (germline): SEHNR, FQNEAQ (reference sequence). The CDR3 is made up of 13 amino acids. In DNA form, the CDR3 reads TGTGCCAGCAGCTTAGTTGAGGACACTGAAGCTTTCTTT. This codes for CASSLVEDTEAFF.

V usage is TRBV4-1 and J usage is TRBJ1-1; D is uncertain. The CDR3 loop spans 14 amino acids. CDR1 and CDR2 from the germline V gene are MGHRA and YSYEKL. Deletions cut 0 bases from V and 3 bases from J, with 8 bases between. The CDR3 loop reads CASSQDERYTEAFF. DNA for the CDR3: TGCGCCAGCAGCCAAGACGAGAGGTACACTGAAGCTTTCTTT.

This clone was detected only once. The chain is built from TRBV19 and TRBJ2-7, with 7 bases lining up with TRBD2. Germline values: CDR1 LNHDA, CDR2 SQIVND (reference sequence). This CDR3 has 14 amino acids. The ends lost 2 bases at V and 3 bases at J; junction bases unmatched: 4. CDR3 bases: TGTGCCAGTAGTATAAGCGGGACCGGCTACGAGCAGTACTTC. Translation: CASSISGTGYEQYF.

The chain uses TRBV5-4 and TRBJ2-3; 9 bases line up with TRBD2. This CDR3 comprises 16 residues. V lost 6 bases to trimming and J lost 2 bases; unmatched junction nucleotides: 10. Germline CDR1 is SGHNT and CDR2 is YYREEE (reference sequence). In nucleotides, the CDR3 is TGTGCCAGCACCTTCGGGGGCGGGGGGGCCACAGATACGCAGTATTTT. It codes for CASTFGGGGATDTQYF.

V and J are TRBV4-2 and TRBJ1-3; D might be TRBD1 (5 bases). CDR3 length: 17 residues. Trimming pared 4 bases from V and 4 bases from J, leaving 20 bases between. The germline V gene encodes CDR1 LGHNA and CDR2 YNFKEQ. The CDR3 DNA is TGTGCCAGCAGCCGGGACTCGGGTCAGGTATCGGGAAACACCATATATTTT. Its protein is CASSRDSGQVSGNTIYF.

The chain employs TRBV14 and TRBJ2-7; perhaps TRBD2 as D (7 bases). Trimming stripped 0 bases from V and 5 bases from J, with 11 bases between. Germline CDR1 reads SGHDN; CDR2 reads FVKESK. The CDR3 runs to 14 residues. CDR3 sequence (DNA): TGTGCCAGCAGCCAAGATCGGGGGGCTAACGAGCAGTACTTC. This codes for CASSQDRGANEQYF.